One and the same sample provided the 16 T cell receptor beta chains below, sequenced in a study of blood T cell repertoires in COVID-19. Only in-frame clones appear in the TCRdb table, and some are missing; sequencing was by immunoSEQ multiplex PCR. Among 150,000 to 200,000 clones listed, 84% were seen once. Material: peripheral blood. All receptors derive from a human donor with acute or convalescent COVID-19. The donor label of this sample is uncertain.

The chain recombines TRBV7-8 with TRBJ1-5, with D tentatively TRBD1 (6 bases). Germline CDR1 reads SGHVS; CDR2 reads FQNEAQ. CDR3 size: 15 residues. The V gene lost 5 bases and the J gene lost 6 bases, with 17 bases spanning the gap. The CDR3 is CASSLRRTDGQPQHF. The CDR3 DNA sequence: TGTGCCAGCAGCCTTCGAAGGACAGATGGTCAGCCCCAGCATTTT. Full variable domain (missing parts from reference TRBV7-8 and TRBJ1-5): GAGVSQSPRYKVAKRGQDVALRCDPISGHVSLFWYQQALGQGPEFLTYFQNEAQLDKSGLPSDRFFAERPEGSVSTLKIQRTQQEDSAVYLCASSLRRTDGQPQHFGDGTRLSIL.

The CDR3 loop is CASSFGAGVFHGYTF. In DNA form, the CDR3 reads TGTGCCAGCAGCTTCGGGGCAGGGGTATTTCATGGCTACACCTTC. The J gene is TRBJ1-2, the V gene TRBV7-9; possible D gene TRBD1, 6 bases. CDR1 and CDR2 (germline): SEHNR, FQNEAQ (reference sequence). The CDR3 has 15 residues. V was cut by 3 bases and J by 6 bases, with 17 bases left in between.

The CDR3 nucleotides read TGTGCCGGTCCAGCAGGCGGGAGGAGTGAAAAACTGTTTTTT. It codes for CAGPAGGRSEKLFF. V is TRBV6-8 and J is TRBJ1-4; D gene unclear. V was shortened by 11 bases and J by 7 bases, with 20 bases between the two germline ends. The CDR3 contains 14 residues. Germline lookup yields CDR1 MNHGY and CDR2 SAAAGT.

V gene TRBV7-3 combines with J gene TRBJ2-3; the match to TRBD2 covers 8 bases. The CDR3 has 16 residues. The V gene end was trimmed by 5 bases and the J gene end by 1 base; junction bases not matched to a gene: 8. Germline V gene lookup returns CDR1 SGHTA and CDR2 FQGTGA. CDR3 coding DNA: TGTGCCAGCAGCACAGAAGCGGGGGACGGCACAGATACGCAGTATTTT. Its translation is CASSTEAGDGTDTQYF. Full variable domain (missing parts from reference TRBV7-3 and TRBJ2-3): GAGVSQTPSNKVTEKGKYVELRCDPISGHTALYWYRQSLGQGPEFLIYFQGTGAADDSGLPNDRFFAVRPEGSVSTLKIQRTERGDSAVYLCASSTEAGDGTDTQYFGPGTRLTVL.

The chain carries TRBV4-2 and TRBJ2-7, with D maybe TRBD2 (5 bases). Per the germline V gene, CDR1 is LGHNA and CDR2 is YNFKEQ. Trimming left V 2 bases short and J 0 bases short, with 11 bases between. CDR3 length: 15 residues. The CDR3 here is CASSQMLGISYEQYF. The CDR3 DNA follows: TGTGCCAGCAGCCAAATGCTCGGGATCTCCTACGAGCAGTACTTC.

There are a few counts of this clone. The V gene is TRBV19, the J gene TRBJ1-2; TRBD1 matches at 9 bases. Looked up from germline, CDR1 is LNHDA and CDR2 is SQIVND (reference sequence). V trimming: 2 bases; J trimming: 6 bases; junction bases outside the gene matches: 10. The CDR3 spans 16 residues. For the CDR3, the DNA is TGTGCCAGTAGTATATCGGGACAGGGTTTCGGAGATGGCTACACCTTC. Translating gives CASSISGQGFGDGYTF.

This CDR3 reads CASSLQGLISPLHF. CDR3 sequence (DNA): TGTGCCAGCAGCTTACAGGGGTTGATTTCACCCCTCCACTTT. V is TRBV7-9 and J is TRBJ1-6, with a possible D match to TRBD1 (6 bases). Germline V gene lookup returns CDR1 SEHNR and CDR2 FQNEAQ (reference sequence). The CDR3 spans 14 residues. V gave up 2 bases and J gave up 9 bases, with 11 bases separating them.

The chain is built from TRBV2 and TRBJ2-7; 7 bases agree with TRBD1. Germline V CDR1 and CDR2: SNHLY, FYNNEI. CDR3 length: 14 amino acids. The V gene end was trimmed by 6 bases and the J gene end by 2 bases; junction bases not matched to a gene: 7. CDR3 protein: CASRSRDRTYEQYF. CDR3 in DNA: TGTGCCAGCAGATCAAGGGACAGAACCTACGAGCAGTACTTC.

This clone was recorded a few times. The CDR3 reads CASSIGGQGDYGYTF. The CDR3, as DNA: TGTGCCAGTAGTATAGGGGGACAGGGGGACTATGGCTACACCTTC. This chain connects TRBV19 to TRBJ1-2, with 11 positions matching TRBD1. Germline V gene data show CDR1 as LNHDA and CDR2 as SQIVND (reference sequence). Trimming cost V 1 base and J 3 bases; bases outside gene matches: 1. CDR3 length: 15 residues. Filled out from reference TRBV19 and TRBJ1-2, the complete variable domain reads DGGITQSPKYLFRKEGQNVTLSCEQNLNHDAMYWYRQDPGQGLRLIYYSQIVNDFQKGDIAEGYSVSREKKESFPLTVTSAQKNPTAFYLCASSIGGQGDYGYTFGSGTRLTVV.

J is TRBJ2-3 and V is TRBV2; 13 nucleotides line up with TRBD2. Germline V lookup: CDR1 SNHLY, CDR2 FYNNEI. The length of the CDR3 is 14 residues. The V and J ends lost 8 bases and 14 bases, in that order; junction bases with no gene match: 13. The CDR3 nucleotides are TGTGCCAGCGGGGCACTAGCGGGGGGGACGGACAGGTATTTT. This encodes CASGALAGGTDRYF.

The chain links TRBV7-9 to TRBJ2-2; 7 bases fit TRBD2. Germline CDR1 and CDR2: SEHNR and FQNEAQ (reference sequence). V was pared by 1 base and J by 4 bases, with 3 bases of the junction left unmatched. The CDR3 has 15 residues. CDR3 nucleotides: TGTGCCAGCAGCTTAGAGCAGCGGGGCACCGGGGAGCTGTTTTTT. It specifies CASSLEQRGTGELFF.

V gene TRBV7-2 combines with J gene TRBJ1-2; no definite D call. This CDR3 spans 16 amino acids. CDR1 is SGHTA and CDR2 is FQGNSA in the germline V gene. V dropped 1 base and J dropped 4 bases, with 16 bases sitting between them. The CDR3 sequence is CASSLGPAAVGYGYTF. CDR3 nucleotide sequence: TGTGCCAGCAGCTTAGGGCCGGCGGCAGTGGGCTATGGCTACACCTTC.

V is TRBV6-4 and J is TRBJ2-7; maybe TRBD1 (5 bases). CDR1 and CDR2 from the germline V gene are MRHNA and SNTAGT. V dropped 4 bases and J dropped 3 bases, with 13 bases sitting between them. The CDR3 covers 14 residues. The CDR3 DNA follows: TGTGCCAGCAGTGGATACCTGGACAACTACGAGCAGTACTTC. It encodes CASSGYLDNYEQYF.

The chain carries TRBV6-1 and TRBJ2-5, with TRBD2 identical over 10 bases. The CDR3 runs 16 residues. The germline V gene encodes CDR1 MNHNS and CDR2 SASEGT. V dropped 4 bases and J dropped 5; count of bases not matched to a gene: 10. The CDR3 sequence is CASSALTSGFKETQYF. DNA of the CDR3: TGTGCCAGCAGTGCATTGACTAGCGGGTTTAAGGAGACCCAGTACTTC.

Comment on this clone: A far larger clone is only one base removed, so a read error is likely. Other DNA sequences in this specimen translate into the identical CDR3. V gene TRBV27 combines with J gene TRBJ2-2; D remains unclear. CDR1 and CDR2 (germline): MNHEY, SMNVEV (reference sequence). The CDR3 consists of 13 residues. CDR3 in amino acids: CARSPYATGELFF. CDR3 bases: TGTGCCCGCAGTCCATACGCGACCGGGGAGCTGTTTTTT.

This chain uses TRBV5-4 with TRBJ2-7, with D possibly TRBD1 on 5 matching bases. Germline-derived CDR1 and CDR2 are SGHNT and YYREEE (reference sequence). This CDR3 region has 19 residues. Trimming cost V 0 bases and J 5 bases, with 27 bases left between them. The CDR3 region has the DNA TGTGCCAGCAGCTTGGGCTCCCTCTCAGGGCACCTGTTAGGGGACGAGCAGTACTTC. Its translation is CASSLGSLSGHLLGDEQYF.